The TCR beta chain under discussion was sequenced for a study of OX40 agonist ivuxolimab in advanced cancers. This clone was counted between two and nine times. Sequencing was performed with immunoSEQ multiplex PCR; in TCRdb, only in-frame clones are kept and a portion is missing. The sample contains some 87,000 clones, around 90% of which appear only once. Losses at the gene ends were 2 bases for V and 5 bases for J; bases not matched to a gene: 8. Germline assignment: CDR1 SGHAT and CDR2 FQNNGV. The CDR3 contains 15 residues. The rearrangement joins TRBV11-2 to TRBJ1-1; 7 bases match TRBD1. Sequencing used CD4+ or CD8+ T cells sorted from blood, obtained in a trial of the OX40 agonist ivuxolimab. The receptor comes from an adult with an advanced solid tumor such as melanoma, head and neck, liver or kidney cancer. CDR3 in amino acids: CASSLRFGTVTEAFF. CDR3 coding DNA: TGTGCCAGCAGCTTACGGTTCGGGACAGTGACTGAAGCTTTCTTT. The full variable domain, its missing parts supplied by reference TRBV11-2 and TRBJ1-1, is EAGVAQSPRYKIIEKRQSVAFWCNPISGHATLYWYQQILGQGPKLLIQFQNNGVVDDSQLPKDRFSAERLKGVDSTLKIQPAKLEDSAVYLCASSLRFGTVTEAFFGQGTRLTVV.